This T cell receptor beta chain was sequenced in a study of blood T cell repertoires in COVID-19. The wider study: Both acute and convalescent COVID-19 samples were obtained from the United States, Italy and Spain. The analysed material was cDNA or gDNA that came from T cells, B-cell-depleted T cells, or PBMCs.

Original data processing: Researchers report that nucleated cell counts were estimated from reference gene primer amplification. TCRdb keeps only in-frame clones here, not all; method: immunoSEQ multiplex PCR. V and J calls and clone size are copied from that table; D and trimming were computed from the DNA. The top ten clones hold 2.5% to 3.5% of a sample with roughly 310,000 clones, 75% to 90% of them seen once. Seattle enrolled patients during active infection and tracked them longitudinally. The sequencing sample was made of peripheral blood. This TCR was recovered from a woman aged 25-40 years with COVID-19, enrolled during active disease.

DNA of the CDR3: TGTGCCAGCAGCTTATGGGGGCCAGGCCCCACCGGGGAGCTGTTTTTT. Translation: CASSLWGPGPTGELFF. J is TRBJ2-2 and V is TRBV7-9; D is perhaps TRBD1 (6 bases). Trimming stripped 2 bases from V and 4 bases from J, with 14 bases between. The CDR3 sequence is 16 residues long. CDR1 is SEHNR, CDR2 FQNEAQ, per germline (reference sequence).